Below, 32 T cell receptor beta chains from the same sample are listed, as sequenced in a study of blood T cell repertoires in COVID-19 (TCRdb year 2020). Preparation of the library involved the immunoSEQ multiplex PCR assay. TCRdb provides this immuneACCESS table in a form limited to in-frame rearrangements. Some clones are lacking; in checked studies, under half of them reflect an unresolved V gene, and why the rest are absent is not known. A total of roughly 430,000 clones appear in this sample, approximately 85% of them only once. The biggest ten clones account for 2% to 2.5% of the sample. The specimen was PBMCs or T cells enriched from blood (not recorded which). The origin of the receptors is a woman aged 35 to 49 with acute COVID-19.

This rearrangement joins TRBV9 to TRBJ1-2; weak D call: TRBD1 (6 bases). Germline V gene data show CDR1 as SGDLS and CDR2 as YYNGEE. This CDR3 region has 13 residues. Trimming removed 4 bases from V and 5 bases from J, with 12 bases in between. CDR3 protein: CASSPMTGYGYTF. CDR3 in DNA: TGTGCCAGCAGCCCAATGACAGGTTATGGCTACACCTTC.

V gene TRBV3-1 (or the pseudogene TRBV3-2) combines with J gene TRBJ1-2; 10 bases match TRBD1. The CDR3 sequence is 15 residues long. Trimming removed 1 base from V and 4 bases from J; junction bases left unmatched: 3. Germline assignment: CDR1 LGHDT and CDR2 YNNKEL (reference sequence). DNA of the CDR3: TGTGCCAGCAGCCAAGGGACAGGGGGAACCTATGGCTACACCTTC. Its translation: CASSQGTGGTYGYTF.

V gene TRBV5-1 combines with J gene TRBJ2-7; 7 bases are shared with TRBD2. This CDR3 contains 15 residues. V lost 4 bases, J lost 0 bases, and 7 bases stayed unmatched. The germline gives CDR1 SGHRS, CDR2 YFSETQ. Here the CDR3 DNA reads TGCGCCAGCAGCGTCCTTGCGGGGGTCTCCTACGAGCAGTACTTC. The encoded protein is CASSVLAGVSYEQYF.

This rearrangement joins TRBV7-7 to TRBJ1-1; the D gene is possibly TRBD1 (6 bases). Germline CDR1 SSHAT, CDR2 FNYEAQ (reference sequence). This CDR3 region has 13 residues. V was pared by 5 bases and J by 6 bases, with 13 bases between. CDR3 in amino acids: CASSRIQGSEAFF. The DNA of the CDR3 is TGTGCCAGCAGCCGAATACAGGGTTCTGAAGCTTTCTTT. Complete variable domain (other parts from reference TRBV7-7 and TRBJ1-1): GAGVSQSPRYKVTKRGQDVTLRCDPISSHATLYWYQQALGQGPEFLTYFNYEAQPDKSGLPSDRFSAERPEGSISTLTIQRTEQRDSAMYRCASSRIQGSEAFFGQGTRLTVV.

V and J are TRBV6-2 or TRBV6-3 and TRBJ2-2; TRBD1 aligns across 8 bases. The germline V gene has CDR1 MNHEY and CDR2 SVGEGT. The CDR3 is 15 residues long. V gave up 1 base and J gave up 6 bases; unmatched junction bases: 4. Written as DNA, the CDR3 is TGTGCCAGCAGTTACTTCTTCAGGGGGCCCGGGGAGCTGTTTTTT. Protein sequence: CASSYFFRGPGELFF.

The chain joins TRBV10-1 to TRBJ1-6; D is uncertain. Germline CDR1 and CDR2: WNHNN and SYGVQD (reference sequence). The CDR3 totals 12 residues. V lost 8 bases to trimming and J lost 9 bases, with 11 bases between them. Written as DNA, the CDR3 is TGCGCCAGCTTTCTCGGGGTTTCACCCCTCCACTTT. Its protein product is CASFLGVSPLHF.

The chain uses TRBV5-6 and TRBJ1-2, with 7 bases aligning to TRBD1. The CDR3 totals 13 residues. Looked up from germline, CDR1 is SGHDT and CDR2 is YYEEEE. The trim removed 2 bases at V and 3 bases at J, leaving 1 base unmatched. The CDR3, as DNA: TGTGCCAGCAGCTTCCAGGGGGACTATGGCTACACCTTC. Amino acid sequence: CASSFQGDYGYTF.

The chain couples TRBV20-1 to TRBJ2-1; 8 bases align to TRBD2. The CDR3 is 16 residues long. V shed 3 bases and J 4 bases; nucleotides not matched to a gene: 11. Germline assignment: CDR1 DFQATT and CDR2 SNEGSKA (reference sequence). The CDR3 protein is CSASRRERGPYNEQFF. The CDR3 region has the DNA TGCAGTGCTAGTCGTCGGGAGCGGGGGCCGTACAATGAGCAGTTCTTC.

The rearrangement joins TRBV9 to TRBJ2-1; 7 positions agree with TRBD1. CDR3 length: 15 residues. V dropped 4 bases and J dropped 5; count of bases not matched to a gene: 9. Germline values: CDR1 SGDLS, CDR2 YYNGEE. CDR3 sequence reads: CASSLTTGTDNEQFF. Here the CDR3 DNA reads TGTGCCAGCAGCCTCACTACCGGGACAGACAATGAGCAGTTCTTC.

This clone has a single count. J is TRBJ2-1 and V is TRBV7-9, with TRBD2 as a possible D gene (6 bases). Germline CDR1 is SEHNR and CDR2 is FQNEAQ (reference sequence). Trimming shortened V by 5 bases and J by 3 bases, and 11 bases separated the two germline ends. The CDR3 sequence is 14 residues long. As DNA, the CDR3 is TGTGCCAGCAGCCAAGCGGAGGGCTACAATGAGCAGTTCTTC. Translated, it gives CASSQAEGYNEQFF. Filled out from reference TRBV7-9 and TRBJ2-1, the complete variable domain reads DTGVSQNPRHKITKRGQNVTFRCDPISEHNRLYWYRQTLGQGPEFLTYFQNEAQLEKSRLLSDRFSAERPKGSFSTLEIQRTEQGDSAMYLCASSQAEGYNEQFFGPGTRLTVL.

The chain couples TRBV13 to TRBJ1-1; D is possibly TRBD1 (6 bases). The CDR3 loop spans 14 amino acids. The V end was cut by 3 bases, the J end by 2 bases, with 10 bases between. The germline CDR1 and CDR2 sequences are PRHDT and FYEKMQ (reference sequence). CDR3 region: CASSFSGQNTEAFF. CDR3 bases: TGTGCCAGCAGCTTTTCGGGACAAAACACTGAAGCTTTCTTT.

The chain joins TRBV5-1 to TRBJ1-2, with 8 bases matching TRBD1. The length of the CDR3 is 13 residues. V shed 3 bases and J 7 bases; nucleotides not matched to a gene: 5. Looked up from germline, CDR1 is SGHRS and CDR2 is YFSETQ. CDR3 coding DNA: TGCGCCAGCAGCTATCAGGGGGCGCCTGGCTACACCTTC. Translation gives CASSYQGAPGYTF. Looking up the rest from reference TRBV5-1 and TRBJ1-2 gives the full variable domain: KAGVTQTPRYLIKTRGQQVTLSCSPISGHRSVSWYQQTPGQGLQFLFEYFSETQRNKGNFPGRFSGRQFSNSRSEMNVSTLELGDSALYLCASSYQGAPGYTFGSGTRLTVV.

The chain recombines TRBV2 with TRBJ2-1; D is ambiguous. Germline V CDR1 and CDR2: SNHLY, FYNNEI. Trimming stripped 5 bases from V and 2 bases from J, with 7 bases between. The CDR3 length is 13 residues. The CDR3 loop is CASSLGPYNEQFF. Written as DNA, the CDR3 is TGTGCCAGCAGTCTGGGCCCCTACAATGAGCAGTTCTTC.

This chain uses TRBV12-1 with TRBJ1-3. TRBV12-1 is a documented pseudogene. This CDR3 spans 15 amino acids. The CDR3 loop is CASSPRVDLGNTIYF. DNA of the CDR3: TGTGCCAGCAGCCCCCGAGTTGACTTGGGAAACACCATATATTTT.

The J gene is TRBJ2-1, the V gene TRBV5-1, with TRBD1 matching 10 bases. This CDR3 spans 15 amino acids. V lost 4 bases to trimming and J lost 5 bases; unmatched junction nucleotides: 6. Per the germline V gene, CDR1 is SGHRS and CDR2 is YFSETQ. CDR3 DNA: TGCGCCAGCAGCATGGGACAGGGGAGGCACAATGAGCAGTTCTTC. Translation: CASSMGQGRHNEQFF.

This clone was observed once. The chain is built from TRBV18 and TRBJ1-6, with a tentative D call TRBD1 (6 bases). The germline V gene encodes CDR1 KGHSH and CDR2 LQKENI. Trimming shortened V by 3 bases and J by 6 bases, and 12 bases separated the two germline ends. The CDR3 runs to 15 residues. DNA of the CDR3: TGTGCCAGCTCACCGCAGGACAGATCTAATTCACCCCTCCACTTT. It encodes CASSPQDRSNSPLHF.

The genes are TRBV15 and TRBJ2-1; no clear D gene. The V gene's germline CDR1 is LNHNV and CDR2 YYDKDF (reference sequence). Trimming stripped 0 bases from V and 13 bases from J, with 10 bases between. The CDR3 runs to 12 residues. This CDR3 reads CATSRDQATQFF. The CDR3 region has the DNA TGTGCCACCAGCAGAGATCAGGCTACCCAGTTCTTC. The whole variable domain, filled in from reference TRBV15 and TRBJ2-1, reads DAMVIQNPRYQVTQFGKPVTLSCSQTLNHNVMYWYQQKSSQAPKLLFHYYDKDFNNEADTPDNFQSRRPNTSFCFLDIRSPGLGDTAMYLCATSRDQATQFFGPGTRLTVL.

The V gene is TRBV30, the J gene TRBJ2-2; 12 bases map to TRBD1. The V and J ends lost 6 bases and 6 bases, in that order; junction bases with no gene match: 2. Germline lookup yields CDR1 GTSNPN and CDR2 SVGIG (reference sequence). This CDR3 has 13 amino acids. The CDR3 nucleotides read TGTGCCTGCAGGGACAGGGGGCCCGGGGAGCTGTTTTTT. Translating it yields CACRDRGPGELFF.

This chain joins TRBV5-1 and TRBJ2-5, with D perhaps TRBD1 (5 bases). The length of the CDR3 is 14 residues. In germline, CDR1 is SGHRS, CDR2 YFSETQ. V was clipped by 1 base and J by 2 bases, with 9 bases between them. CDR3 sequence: CASSLRGQQETQYF. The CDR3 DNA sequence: TGCGCCAGCAGCTTGAGGGGCCAACAAGAGACCCAGTACTTC.

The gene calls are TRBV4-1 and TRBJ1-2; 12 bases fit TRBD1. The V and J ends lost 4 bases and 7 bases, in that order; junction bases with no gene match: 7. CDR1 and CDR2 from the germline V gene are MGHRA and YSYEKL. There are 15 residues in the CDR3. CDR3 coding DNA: TGCGCCAGCAGCCGGACAGGGGGACAGGGGGCTGGCTACACCTTC. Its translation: CASSRTGGQGAGYTF.

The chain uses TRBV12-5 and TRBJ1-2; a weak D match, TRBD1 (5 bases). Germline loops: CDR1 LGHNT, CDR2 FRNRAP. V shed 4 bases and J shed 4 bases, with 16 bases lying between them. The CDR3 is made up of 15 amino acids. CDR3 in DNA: TGTGCTAGTGGTTCTGAATTAGGGGCCTTCTATGGCTACACCTTC. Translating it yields CASGSELGAFYGYTF. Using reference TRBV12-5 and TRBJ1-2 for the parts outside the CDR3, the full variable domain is DARVTQTPRHKVTEMGQEVTMRCQPILGHNTVFWYRQTMMQGLELLAYFRNRAPLDDSGMPKDRFSAEMPDATLATLKIQPSEPRDSAVYFCASGSELGAFYGYTFGSGTRLTVV.

As DNA, the CDR3 is TGTGCCATCAGTGCGACAGTTTCTGAAGCTTTCTTT. It is translated as CAISATVSEAFF. The V and J genes are TRBV10-3 and TRBJ1-1, with a weak D call TRBD1 (5 bases). Trimming took 4 bases from V and 6 from J, leaving 9 bases between them. The CDR3 runs 12 residues. Looked up from germline, CDR1 is ENHRY and CDR2 is SYGVKD.

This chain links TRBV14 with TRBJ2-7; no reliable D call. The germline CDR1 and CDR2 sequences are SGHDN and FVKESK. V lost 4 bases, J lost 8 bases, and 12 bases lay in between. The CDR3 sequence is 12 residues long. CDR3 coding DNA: TGTGCCAGCAGCCTTACAGTATTCAAGCAGTACTTC. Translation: CASSLTVFKQYF.

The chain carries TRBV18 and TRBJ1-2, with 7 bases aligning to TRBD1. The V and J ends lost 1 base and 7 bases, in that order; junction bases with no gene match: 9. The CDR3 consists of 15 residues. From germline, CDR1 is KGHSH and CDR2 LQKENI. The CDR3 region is CASSPRGRTGVGYTF. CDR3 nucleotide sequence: TGTGCCAGCTCACCACGGGGGAGGACAGGTGTTGGCTACACCTTC.

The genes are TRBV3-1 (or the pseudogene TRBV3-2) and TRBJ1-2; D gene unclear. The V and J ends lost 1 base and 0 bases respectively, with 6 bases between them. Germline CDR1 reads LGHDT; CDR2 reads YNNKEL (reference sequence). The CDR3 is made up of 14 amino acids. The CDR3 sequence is CASSQVGANYGYTF. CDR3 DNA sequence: TGTGCCAGCAGCCAAGTTGGAGCTAACTATGGCTACACCTTC.

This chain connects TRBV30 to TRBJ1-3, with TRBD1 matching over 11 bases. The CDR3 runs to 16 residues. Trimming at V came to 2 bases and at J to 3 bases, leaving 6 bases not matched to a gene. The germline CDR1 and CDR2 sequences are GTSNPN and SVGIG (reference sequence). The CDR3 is CAWSPRTGGYGNTIYF. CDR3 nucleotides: TGTGCCTGGAGTCCCCGGACAGGGGGCTATGGAAACACCATATATTTT.

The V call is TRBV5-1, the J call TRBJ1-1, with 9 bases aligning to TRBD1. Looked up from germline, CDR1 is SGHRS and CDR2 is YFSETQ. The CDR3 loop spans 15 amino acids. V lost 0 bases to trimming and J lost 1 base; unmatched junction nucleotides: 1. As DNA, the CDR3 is TGCGCCAGCAGCTTGGGACAGGGGGGGAACACTGAAGCTTTCTTT. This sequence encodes CASSLGQGGNTEAFF.

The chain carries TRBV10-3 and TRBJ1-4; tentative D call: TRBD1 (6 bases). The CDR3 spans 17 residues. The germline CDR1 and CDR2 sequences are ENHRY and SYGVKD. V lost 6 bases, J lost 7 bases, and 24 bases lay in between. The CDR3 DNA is TGTGCCATCAGCGAGGTGGGGAATACAGGGAATTCTGAAAAACTGTTTTTT. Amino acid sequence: CAISEVGNTGNSEKLFF.

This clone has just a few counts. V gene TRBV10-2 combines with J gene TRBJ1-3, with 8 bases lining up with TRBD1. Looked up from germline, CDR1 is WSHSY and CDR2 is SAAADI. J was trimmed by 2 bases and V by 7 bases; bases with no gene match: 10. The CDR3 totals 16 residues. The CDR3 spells CASNQGAQLTGNTIYF. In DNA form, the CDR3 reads TGCGCCAGCAACCAGGGGGCACAACTTACTGGAAACACCATATATTTT.

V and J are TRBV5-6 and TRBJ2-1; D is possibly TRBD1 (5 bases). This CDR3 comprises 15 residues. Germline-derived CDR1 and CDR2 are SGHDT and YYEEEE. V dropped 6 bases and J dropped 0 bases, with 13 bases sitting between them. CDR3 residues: CASTLDGASYNEQFF. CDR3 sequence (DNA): TGTGCCAGCACCCTGGATGGGGCCTCCTACAATGAGCAGTTCTTC.

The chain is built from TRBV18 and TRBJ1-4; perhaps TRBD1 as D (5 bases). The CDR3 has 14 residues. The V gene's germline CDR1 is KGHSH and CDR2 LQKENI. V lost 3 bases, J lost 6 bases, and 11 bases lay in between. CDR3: CASSPTEWDEKLFF. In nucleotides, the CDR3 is TGTGCCAGCTCACCGACAGAGTGGGATGAAAAACTGTTTTTT.

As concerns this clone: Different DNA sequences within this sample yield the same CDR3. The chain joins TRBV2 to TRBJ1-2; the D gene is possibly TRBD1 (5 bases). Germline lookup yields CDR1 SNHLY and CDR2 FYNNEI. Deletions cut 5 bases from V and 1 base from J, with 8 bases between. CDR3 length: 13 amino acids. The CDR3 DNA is TGTGCCAGCAGTCCCGACAGTAACTATGGCTACACCTTC. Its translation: CASSPDSNYGYTF.